A selection of T cell receptor beta chains follows, all from one sample in a study of cytomegalovirus exposure and HLA in healthy donors. Produced via immunoSEQ multiplex PCR; TCRdb's table is partial and in-frame only. Of about 150,000 clones listed, around 90% are singletons. Source material: PBMCs. The receptors stem from a man younger than 35 in good health and CMV-seronegative. CDR3s include the opening cysteine and the closing phenylalanine or tryptophan. A D gene is named only where the DNA matches it firmly. Expanded clones get a size class; other rows say once, few or many, or leave the size out.

CDR3aa: CASTPGGYNEQFF
CDR3nt: TGTGCCAGCACCCCTGGGGGGTACAATGAGCAGTTCTTC
d_gene: -
v_gene: TRBV6-5
abundance: -
j_gene: TRBJ2-1

CDR3aa: CASSRSGVQETQYF
CDR3nt: TGTGCCAGCAGTCGGAGCGGGGTCCAAGAGACCCAGTACTTC
d_gene: TRBD2
v_gene: TRBV2
abundance: -
j_gene: TRBJ2-5

CDR3aa: CASSGTGLVQPQHF
CDR3nt: TGTGCCAGCAGTGGCACAGGGCTCGTGCAGCCCCAGCATTTT
d_gene: -
v_gene: TRBV6-1
abundance: -
j_gene: TRBJ1-5

CDR3aa: CASSSRDRAGQPQHF
CDR3nt: TGTGCCAGCTCCTCGAGAGACAGGGCGGGTCAGCCCCAGCATTTT
d_gene: TRBD1
v_gene: TRBV18
abundance: -
j_gene: TRBJ1-5

CDR3aa: CASSLIGNYGYTF
CDR3nt: TGTGCCAGCAGCTTAATCGGGAACTATGGCTACACCTTC
d_gene: -
v_gene: TRBV7-9
abundance: -
j_gene: TRBJ1-2

CDR3aa: CAWSGTGETPQHF
CDR3nt: TGTGCCTGGAGTGGGACAGGCGAGACGCCCCAGCATTTT
d_gene: TRBD1
v_gene: TRBV30
abundance: -
j_gene: TRBJ1-5

CDR3aa: CASSYSGGLPQHF
CDR3nt: TGTGCCAGCAGTTACTCGGGAGGTCTGCCCCAGCATTTT
d_gene: -
v_gene: TRBV6-5
abundance: -
j_gene: TRBJ1-5

CDR3aa: CASSSTGLGPQHF
CDR3nt: TGTGCCAGCAGTTCGACAGGGTTGGGGCCCCAGCATTTT
d_gene: TRBD1
v_gene: TRBV27
abundance: -
j_gene: TRBJ1-5

CDR3aa: CASSLSDRSYEQYF
CDR3nt: TGTGCCAGTAGTCTCTCCGACAGATCCTACGAGCAGTACTTC
d_gene: -
v_gene: TRBV19
abundance: -
j_gene: TRBJ2-7

CDR3aa: CASSYSRGYEQYF
CDR3nt: TGTGCCAGCAGTTACTCGCGGGGCTACGAGCAGTACTTC
d_gene: -
v_gene: TRBV6-5
abundance: -
j_gene: TRBJ2-7

CDR3aa: CASSEANYGYTF
CDR3nt: TGTGCCAGCAGTGAAGCAAACTATGGCTACACCTTC
d_gene: -
v_gene: TRBV28
abundance: -
j_gene: TRBJ1-2

CDR3aa: CASSLGSGYEQYF
CDR3nt: TGTGCCAGCAGCTTAGGGTCAGGCTACGAGCAGTACTTC
d_gene: -
v_gene: TRBV7-6
abundance: -
j_gene: TRBJ2-7

CDR3aa: CASSMLRGSTDTQYF
CDR3nt: TGCGCCAGCAGCATGCTTCGAGGGAGCACAGATACGCAGTATTTT
d_gene: -
v_gene: TRBV5-1
abundance: -
j_gene: TRBJ2-3

CDR3aa: CASWRDPTDTQYF
CDR3nt: TGTGCCAGCTGGAGGGACCCAACAGATACGCAGTATTTT
d_gene: -
v_gene: TRBV6-6
abundance: -
j_gene: TRBJ2-3

CDR3aa: CASSLLNEQFF
CDR3nt: TGTGCCAGCAGTTTATTAAATGAGCAGTTCTTC
d_gene: -
v_gene: TRBV27
abundance: -
j_gene: TRBJ2-1

CDR3aa: CASSSTSGRDTQYF
CDR3nt: TGCGCCAGCAGTTCGACTAGCGGGAGGGATACGCAGTATTTT
d_gene: TRBD2
v_gene: TRBV5-1
abundance: -
j_gene: TRBJ2-3

CDR3aa: CASSQEGAQGYTF
CDR3nt: TGCGCCAGCAGCCAAGAGGGGGCTCAGGGCTACACCTTC
d_gene: -
v_gene: TRBV4-1
abundance: -
j_gene: TRBJ1-2

CDR3aa: CASSFSGTYSYEQYF
CDR3nt: TGTGCCAGCAGCTTTAGCGGGACTTACTCCTACGAGCAGTACTTC
d_gene: TRBD2
v_gene: TRBV5-6
abundance: -
j_gene: TRBJ2-7

CDR3aa: CASSLAGGPSGANVLTF
CDR3nt: TGCGCCAGCAGCTTGGCCGGTGGTCCCTCTGGGGCCAACGTCCTGACTTTC
d_gene: -
v_gene: TRBV5-1
abundance: -
j_gene: TRBJ2-6

CDR3aa: CASSEQTSGDNEQFF
CDR3nt: TGCGCCAGCAGTGAGCAGACTAGCGGGGACAATGAGCAGTTCTTC
d_gene: TRBD2
v_gene: TRBV10-1
abundance: medium-sized
j_gene: TRBJ2-1

CDR3aa: CASSRDREGGYGYTF
CDR3nt: TGTGCCAGCAGCAGGGATAGGGAAGGAGGCTATGGCTACACCTTC
d_gene: -
v_gene: TRBV7-8
abundance: -
j_gene: TRBJ1-2

CDR3aa: CATSRDKTSSTDTQYF
CDR3nt: TGTGCCACCAGCAGAGATAAGACTAGTAGCACAGATACGCAGTATTTT
d_gene: -
v_gene: TRBV15
abundance: -
j_gene: TRBJ2-3

CDR3aa: CASSALAEFNNEQFF
CDR3nt: TGCGCCAGCAGCGCACTAGCGGAATTTAATAATGAGCAGTTCTTC
d_gene: TRBD2
v_gene: TRBV5-1
abundance: -
j_gene: TRBJ2-1

CDR3aa: CASSRSGGETQYF
CDR3nt: TGTGCCAGCTCACGGAGCGGGGGAGAGACCCAGTACTTC
d_gene: TRBD2
v_gene: TRBV18
abundance: -
j_gene: TRBJ2-5

CDR3aa: CASSPTGYGNTIYF
CDR3nt: TGTGCCAGCAGCCCGACAGGGTATGGAAACACCATATATTTT
d_gene: TRBD1
v_gene: TRBV13
abundance: -
j_gene: TRBJ1-3

CDR3aa: CASSFGTDYNEQFF
CDR3nt: TGTGCCAGCAGCTTTGGGACAGACTACAATGAGCAGTTCTTC
d_gene: TRBD1
v_gene: TRBV27
abundance: -
j_gene: TRBJ2-1

CDR3aa: CASSTGGTGARETQYF
CDR3nt: TGTGCCAGTAGTACGGGAGGGACAGGGGCGAGAGAGACCCAGTACTTC
d_gene: TRBD1
v_gene: TRBV19
abundance: few
j_gene: TRBJ2-5

CDR3aa: CATGTSAGDTQYF
CDR3nt: TGTGCCACCGGGACTAGCGCTGGAGATACGCAGTATTTT
d_gene: TRBD2
v_gene: TRBV6-5
abundance: -
j_gene: TRBJ2-3

CDR3aa: CASSQVTFSGTEAEQYF
CDR3nt: TGTGCCAGCAGCCAAGTGACCTTTAGCGGGACGGAGGCCGAGCAGTACTTC
d_gene: TRBD2
v_gene: TRBV4-2
abundance: -
j_gene: TRBJ2-7

CDR3aa: CASSQVRSGYETQYF
CDR3nt: TGCGCCAGCAGCCAAGTCCGCAGCGGGTATGAGACCCAGTACTTC
d_gene: -
v_gene: TRBV4-1
abundance: -
j_gene: TRBJ2-5

CDR3aa: CASSYSIQGNYGYTF
CDR3nt: TGTGCCAGCAGTTACTCGATTCAGGGGAACTATGGCTACACCTTC
d_gene: -
v_gene: TRBV6-5
abundance: once
j_gene: TRBJ1-2

CDR3aa: CASSLEPSPGANVLTF
CDR3nt: TGTGCCAGCAGTCTAGAACCGTCACCTGGGGCCAACGTCCTGACTTTC
d_gene: -
v_gene: TRBV28
abundance: -
j_gene: TRBJ2-6

CDR3aa: CASSSMDWQAPDTQYF
CDR3nt: TGTGCCAGCAGTTCAATGGACTGGCAGGCCCCAGATACGCAGTATTTT
d_gene: -
v_gene: TRBV27
abundance: -
j_gene: TRBJ2-3

CDR3aa: CASSVRDSGELFF
CDR3nt: TGTGCCAGCAGCGTCCGGGACAGCGGGGAGCTGTTTTTT
d_gene: TRBD1
v_gene: TRBV7-9
abundance: -
j_gene: TRBJ2-2

CDR3aa: CASSLGGAGNTEAFF
CDR3nt: TGTGCCAGCAGTTTAGGGGGGGCAGGGAACACTGAAGCTTTCTTT
d_gene: -
v_gene: TRBV27
abundance: -
j_gene: TRBJ1-1

CDR3aa: CASSLPLTDTQYF
CDR3nt: TGTGCCAGCAGCTTACCCCTGACAGATACGCAGTATTTT
d_gene: -
v_gene: TRBV11-2
abundance: -
j_gene: TRBJ2-3

CDR3aa: CATSSRTSGTGELFF
CDR3nt: TGTGCCACCAGCTCCCGGACTAGCGGGACCGGGGAGCTGTTTTTT
d_gene: TRBD2
v_gene: TRBV15
abundance: -
j_gene: TRBJ2-2

CDR3aa: CASSKTSGPTGELFF
CDR3nt: TGTGCCAGTAGTAAGACTAGCGGGCCTACCGGGGAGCTGTTTTTT
d_gene: TRBD2
v_gene: TRBV19
abundance: -
j_gene: TRBJ2-2

CDR3aa: CAWSRRKDLSYNEQFF
CDR3nt: TGTGCCTGGAGTAGGAGGAAGGACTTATCCTACAATGAGCAGTTCTTC
d_gene: -
v_gene: TRBV30
abundance: once
j_gene: TRBJ2-1

CDR3aa: CASSPGQGLETQYF
CDR3nt: TGCGCCAGCAGTCCGGGACAAGGACTAGAGACCCAGTACTTC
d_gene: -
v_gene: TRBV10-1
abundance: -
j_gene: TRBJ2-5

CDR3aa: CASQSGLAGGQPRADTQYF
CDR3nt: TGTGCCAGCCAGTCCGGACTAGCGGGGGGCCAGCCCCGCGCAGATACGCAGTATTTT
d_gene: TRBD2
v_gene: TRBV28
abundance: -
j_gene: TRBJ2-3

CDR3aa: CASSLAGGPNQPQHF
CDR3nt: TGTGCCAGCAGCTTAGCAGGAGGGCCGAATCAGCCCCAGCATTTT
d_gene: -
v_gene: TRBV11-2
abundance: -
j_gene: TRBJ1-5